The 14 T cell receptor beta chains reported below all come from one sample, sequenced in a study of T cell responses to AZD1222 COVID-19 vaccine (dated by TCRdb to about 2021). Library construction relied on the immunoSEQ multiplex PCR assay. The table comes from immuneACCESS by way of TCRdb, which keeps in-frame sequences with V and J called. Part of the clones is missing from these tables; in studies checked, under half for an unresolved V gene and the rest for unknown reasons. In this sample the table shows 150,000 or so clones, under 95% of which occur a single time. The top ten clonotypes cover roughly 9% of the sample. Explained via the paper, the time point label denotes: baseline before first vaccination. The sample here was peripheral blood, taken on day 0 of AZD1222 vaccination. These receptors all come from an adult in good health.

V gene TRBV7-2 combines with J gene TRBJ1-6, with D unclear. Per germline, CDR1 SGHTA and CDR2 FQGNSA. V lost 6 bases to trimming and J lost 4 bases, with 13 bases between them. This CDR3 has 15 residues. The DNA for the CDR3 is TGTGCCAGCAGAGAGGGTGCCCTATATAATTCACCCCTCCACTTT. It yields the protein CASREGALYNSPLHF.

The V call is TRBV3-1 (or the pseudogene TRBV3-2), the J call TRBJ1-2; 12 bases align to TRBD1. This CDR3 has 15 residues. Per the germline V gene, CDR1 is LGHDT and CDR2 is YNNKEL (reference sequence). Losses at the gene ends were 4 bases for V and 4 bases for J; bases not matched to a gene: 4. CDR3 sequence reads: CASSPGTGGSYGYTF. The CDR3 DNA is TGTGCCAGCAGCCCAGGGACAGGGGGCAGCTATGGCTACACCTTC.

The gene calls are TRBV6-5 and TRBJ2-3, with no clear D. The CDR3 is 15 amino acids. CDR1 is MNHEY and CDR2 is SVGAGI in the germline V gene. The ends were cut back, 3 bases at V and 1 base at J, with 11 bases in the middle. The CDR3 region is CASSYRPFGTDTQYF. CDR3 bases: TGTGCCAGCAGTTATCGGCCTTTCGGCACAGATACGCAGTATTTT.

V usage is TRBV7-9 and J usage is TRBJ2-6; unclear D gene. The CDR3 runs 13 residues. The germline V gene encodes CDR1 SEHNR and CDR2 FQNEAQ (reference sequence). Trimming shortened V by 6 bases and J by 2 bases, and 5 bases separated the two germline ends. The CDR3 loop is CASRPTGANVLTF. For the CDR3, the DNA is TGTGCCAGCAGGCCTACTGGGGCCAACGTCCTGACTTTC.

The V call is TRBV2, the J call TRBJ1-5, with a tentative D call TRBD1 (5 bases). Germline-derived CDR1 and CDR2 are SNHLY and FYNNEI. Trimming removed 7 bases at V and 1 base at J, with 14 bases between. The CDR3 is made up of 15 amino acids. The CDR3 DNA is TGTGCCAGCACTCGAGGGGCAGGAAGCAATCAGCCCCAGCATTTT. Protein product: CASTRGAGSNQPQHF.

The chain joins TRBV11-2 to TRBJ2-2; tentative D call: TRBD1 (6 bases). There are 15 residues in the CDR3. Germline-derived CDR1 and CDR2 are SGHAT and FQNNGV. With 6 bases removed from V and 4 bases from J, the gap between germline ends came to 15 bases. The CDR3 spells CASRTTGTFTGELFF. The CDR3 DNA reads as TGTGCCAGCAGAACAACCGGGACATTCACCGGGGAGCTGTTTTTT.

The chain combines TRBV19 with TRBJ1-5; D might be TRBD1 (6 bases). Trimming cost V 8 bases and J 2 bases, with 10 bases left between them. Looked up from germline, CDR1 is LNHDA and CDR2 is SQIVND (reference sequence). CDR3 length: 13 amino acids. The CDR3 DNA reads TGTGCCAGTCAGGGGCGCGGCAATCAGCCCCAGCATTTT. It yields the protein CASQGRGNQPQHF.

The chain links TRBV10-3 to TRBJ2-5; D may correspond to TRBD1 or TRBD2 (6 bases each). The germline gives CDR1 ENHRY, CDR2 SYGVKD. The CDR3 has 15 amino acids. V was pared by 11 bases and J by 5 bases, with 24 bases between. The CDR3 nucleotides read TGTGCCTCGACAGGTGGGGAGGTGGTCGGGGAGACCCAGTACTTC. Translating gives CASTGGEVVGETQYF.

This chain joins TRBV9 and TRBJ1-1; D is unclear. V was pared by 5 bases and J by 1 base, with 12 bases between. This CDR3 has 14 amino acids. Per the germline V gene, CDR1 is SGDLS and CDR2 is YYNGEE. CDR3 DNA: TGTGCCAGCAGTATCACGGCTGGGAACACTGAAGCTTTCTTT. Translation: CASSITAGNTEAFF.

The chain is built from TRBV4-2 and TRBJ2-3, with 8 bases matching TRBD2. Germline V gives CDR1 LGHNA, CDR2 YNFKEQ. The ends lost 1 base at V and 2 bases at J; junction bases unmatched: 8. This CDR3 is 17 amino acids long. CDR3 in amino acids: CASSQVSGGDFTDTQYF. Here the CDR3 DNA reads TGTGCCAGCAGCCAAGTAAGCGGGGGTGACTTCACAGATACGCAGTATTTT.

V and J are TRBV28 and TRBJ1-4, with TRBD1 as a possible D gene (5 bases). This CDR3 has 14 amino acids. Looked up from germline, CDR1 is MDHEN and CDR2 is SYDVKM. V was shortened by 6 bases and J by 6 bases, with 14 bases between the two germline ends. In DNA, the CDR3 is TGTGCCAGCAGGATGGACACCTACTATGAAAAACTGTTTTTT. Protein: CASRMDTYYEKLFF. The complete variable domain, with remaining parts taken from reference TRBV28 and TRBJ1-4, reads DVKVTQSSRYLVKRTGEKVFLECVQDMDHENMFWYRQDPGLGLRLIYFSYDVKMKEKGDIPEGYSVSREKKERFSLILESASTNQTSMYLCASRMDTYYEKLFFGSGTQLSVL.

CDR3 DNA: TGTGCCAGCACCCCCGGAAAGTGGGCGACTAATGAAAAACTGTTTTTT. Translating it yields CASTPGKWATNEKLFF. This chain uses TRBV7-2 with TRBJ1-4; D uncertain. V was pared by 7 bases and J by 2 bases, with 17 bases between. The CDR3 loop spans 16 amino acids. Looked up from germline, CDR1 is SGHTA and CDR2 is FQGNSA. Full variable domain (remainder filled in from reference TRBV7-2 and TRBJ1-4): GAGVSQSPSNKVTEKGKDVELRCDPISGHTALYWYRQSLGQGLEFLIYFQGNSAPDKSGLPSDRFSAERTGGSVSTLTIQRTQQEDSAVYLCASTPGKWATNEKLFFGSGTQLSVL.

V is TRBV12-3 or TRBV12-4 and J is TRBJ1-5; D gene uncertain. V lost 0 bases, J lost 6 bases, and 3 bases lay in between. The CDR3 is 12 amino acids. This CDR3 reads CASSLAGQPQHF. DNA of the CDR3: TGTGCCAGCAGTTTAGCCGGTCAGCCCCAGCATTTT.

This chain uses TRBV11-3 with TRBJ1-3, with D hard to call. V lost 2 bases to trimming and J lost 2 bases, with 7 bases between them. CDR1 is SGHNT and CDR2 is YENEEA in the germline V gene. The CDR3 is made up of 14 amino acids. The CDR3 spells CASSLLDTGNTIYF. The CDR3 DNA follows: TGTGCCAGCAGCTTACTAGATACTGGAAACACCATATATTTT.